This T cell receptor beta chain was identified during a study of blood T cell repertoires in COVID-19. Turning to the study itself: Samples of COVID-19 (acute and convalescent) were obtained from the United States, Italy and Spain. Sources were T cells, B-cell-depleted T cells, or PBMCs; the material itself was cDNA or gDNA.

Per the authors' pipeline: Amplification of reference gene primers provided the estimated nucleated cell counts. The protocol was immunoSEQ multiplex PCR, while the TCRdb copy is restricted to in-frame clones and leaves out a portion. V and J calls and clone size are as listed in that table; D and trimming were resolved from the DNA. Found here are roughly 40,000 clones, 75% to 80% of them singletons; the top ten hold under 9.5%. The V end lost 3 bases, the J end lost 8 bases, and 10 bases lay between the germline ends. CDR1 and CDR2 from the germline V gene are MDHEN and SYDVKM. The CDR3 spans 12 residues.

Sequencing was carried out using peripheral blood. V is TRBV28 and J is TRBJ1-2; tentatively, D is TRBD1 (5 bases). This TCR came from a man between 65 and 85 years old with active or convalescent COVID-19. The CDR3 region has the DNA TGTGCCAGCAGTTTCAAGGGGCAGGGCTACACCTTC. The encoded protein is CASSFKGQGYTF.